This TCR beta chain was captured in a study of blood T cell repertoires in COVID-19. CDR1 and CDR2 from the germline V gene are PRHDT and FYEKMQ (reference sequence). The CDR3 contains 13 residues. V was shortened by 6 bases and J by 5 bases, with 13 bases between the two germline ends. Produced via immunoSEQ multiplex PCR; TCRdb's table is partial and in-frame only. Of 270,000 or so clones in the sample, under 95% were seen once. Sequencing was performed on PBMCs or T cells enriched from blood (not recorded which). This receptor was taken from a man aged 35 to 55 who had been exposed to COVID-19. The chain recombines TRBV13 with TRBJ1-1; D might be TRBD1 (5 bases). In nucleotides, the CDR3 is TGTGCCAGCAGGGTTTTTTCAGGGACTGAAGCTTTCTTT. Encoded protein: CASRVFSGTEAFF.